This T cell receptor (beta chain) came from a study of cytomegalovirus exposure and HLA in healthy donors. PCR was performed using 60 Vbeta and 13 Jbeta primers. Measured with immunoSEQ multiplex PCR; TCRdb has only the in-frame clones, and not every one. Seen here are about 160,000 clones, around 72% observed once, and the top ten hold around 2.6%. V shed 5 bases and J 4 bases; nucleotides not matched to a gene: 7. This CDR3 region has 15 residues. CDR1 is MDHEN, CDR2 SYDVKM, per germline. The chain recombines TRBV28 with TRBJ2-7, with TRBD2 identical over 11 bases. This TCR was recovered from a female donor in good health and CMV-seronegative. Sequencing was performed on PBMCs. The CDR3, as DNA: TGTGCCAGCAGTACCCCCCGACTAGCGGGATACGAGCAGTACTTC. Amino acid sequence: CASSTPRLAGYEQYF.